This T cell receptor beta chain appears in the sequencing data of a study of early T cells in non-severe SARS-CoV-2 infection. From the 5' RACE reads, TCRdb called clonotypes with MiXCR, one entry per CDR3 protein. The sample has 40,000 to 60,000 distinct CDR3 sequences; approximately 8.1% are singletons. This clonotype was recorded many times. V lost 4 bases and J lost 6; bases outside the gene matches: 4. Germline loops: CDR1 WNHNN, CDR2 SYGVQD (reference sequence). CDR3 size: 14 residues. Sample: whole blood. The rearrangement uses TRBV10-1 and TRBJ2-2; 8 nucleotides agree with TRBD2. The receptor's source is an adult who was a healthcare worker with PCR-confirmed SARS-CoV-2 infection or an uninfected control (not recorded which). In DNA, the CDR3 is TGCGCCAGCAGTGTCGGGGGGGGATCCGGGGAGCTGTTTTTT. Residues: CASSVGGGSGELFF.